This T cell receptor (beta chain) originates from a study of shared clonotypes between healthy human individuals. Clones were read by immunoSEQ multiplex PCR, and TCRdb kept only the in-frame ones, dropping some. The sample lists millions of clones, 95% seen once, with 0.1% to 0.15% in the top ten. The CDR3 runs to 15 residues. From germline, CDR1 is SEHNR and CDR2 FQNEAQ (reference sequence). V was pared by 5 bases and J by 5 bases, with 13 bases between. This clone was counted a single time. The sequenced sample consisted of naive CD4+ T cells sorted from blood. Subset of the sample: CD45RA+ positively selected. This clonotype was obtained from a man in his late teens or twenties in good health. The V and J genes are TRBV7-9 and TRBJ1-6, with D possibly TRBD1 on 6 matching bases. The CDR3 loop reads CASSRGGFNNSPLHF. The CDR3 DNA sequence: TGTGCCAGCAGCCGAGGGGGGTTCAATAATTCACCCCTCCACTTT. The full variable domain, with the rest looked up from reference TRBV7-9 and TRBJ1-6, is DTGVSQNPRHKITKRGQNVTFRCDPISEHNRLYWYRQTLGQGPEFLTYFQNEAQLEKSRLLSDRFSAERPKGSFSTLEIQRTEQGDSAMYLCASSRGGFNNSPLHFGNGTRLTVT.